The 27 T cell receptor beta chains below all came from one sample that was sequenced in a study of naive and memory T cell subsets. Findings and caveats of the study: Especially in CD8 cells, naive repertoires contained a few larger clonotypes, possibly CD45RA-re-expressing memory cells.

The beta constant-region primer was an equimolar mix of two oligonucleotides covering TRBC1 and TRBC2. Four rounds of PCR amplified the ligated cDNA using nested alpha and beta constant-region primers plus SP2. In TCRdb, the UMI-ligation and nested PCR reads were re-called with MiXCR into one record per CDR3 protein. The sample records roughly 97,000 distinct CDR3 sequences, approximately 15% being singletons. For these receptors, no antigen is known. Material: naive CD8+ T cells from blood. These receptors all come from a human donor in good health.

The rearrangement links TRBV2 to TRBJ2-7; 8 bases match TRBD2. The CDR3 sequence is 13 residues long. V lost 6 bases to trimming and J lost 4 bases; unmatched junction nucleotides: 5. Looked up from germline, CDR1 is SNHLY and CDR2 is FYNNEI. CDR3: CASRTSESYEQYF. CDR3 nucleotides: TGTGCCAGCAGGACTAGCGAGTCTTACGAGCAGTACTTC.

The chain joins TRBV2 to TRBJ1-1; D is unclear. The CDR3 has 12 amino acids. The V gene's germline CDR1 is SNHLY and CDR2 FYNNEI. Trimming shortened V by 4 bases and J by 2 bases, and 5 bases separated the two germline ends. The CDR3 sequence: CASSARNTEAFF. The CDR3 DNA reads TGTGCCAGCAGTGCAAGAAACACTGAAGCTTTCTTT.

This clonotype occurred many times. V gene TRBV9 combines with J gene TRBJ2-4, with unresolved D. The CDR3 loop spans 12 amino acids. Germline V gene lookup returns CDR1 SGDLS and CDR2 YYNGEE. With 3 bases removed from V and 9 bases from J, the gap between germline ends came to 10 bases. Here the CDR3 reads CASSGPYGIQYF. The CDR3 coding sequence is TGTGCCAGCAGCGGTCCTTATGGCATTCAGTACTTC.

This clonotype was detected a few times. The V call is TRBV6-5, the J call TRBJ2-1; TRBD1 matches at 8 bases. V was pared by 6 bases and J by 8 bases, with 3 bases of the junction left unmatched. CDR1 and CDR2 from the germline V gene are MNHEY and SVGAGI. The CDR3 has 12 amino acids. CDR3 in DNA: TGTGCCAGCAGCCGACAGGGGTATGAGCAGTTCTTC. Translation: CASSRQGYEQFF.

This chain connects TRBV28 to TRBJ2-7, with 8 bases lining up with TRBD2. The trim removed 5 bases at V and 6 bases at J, leaving 9 bases unmatched. CDR1 and CDR2 from the germline V gene are MDHEN and SYDVKM. The CDR3 is 14 residues long. The CDR3 coding sequence is TGTGCCAGCAGTGTTGACGGGAGGGCCGGCGAGCAGTACTTC. Protein: CASSVDGRAGEQYF.

This clonotype was seen a few times. The gene calls are TRBV4-1 and TRBJ2-7; maybe TRBD1 (5 bases). Germline CDR1 MGHRA, CDR2 YSYEKL. This CDR3 is built from 16 residues. V gave up 0 bases and J gave up 3 bases, with 15 bases separating them. The CDR3 protein is CASSQDRSDSLYEQYF. CDR3 DNA sequence: TGCGCCAGCAGCCAAGATCGTTCTGACAGCCTCTACGAGCAGTACTTC.

This clonotype was recorded at least ten times. This sequence joins TRBV6-2 or TRBV6-3 and TRBJ2-1, with D maybe TRBD2 (6 bases). Germline assignment: CDR1 MNHEY and CDR2 SVGEGT. V was trimmed by 8 bases and J by 6 bases, leaving 11 bases between them. This CDR3 is built from 12 residues. CDR3 region: CASGGPTNEQFF. In DNA, the CDR3 is TGTGCCAGCGGAGGGCCTACCAATGAGCAGTTCTTC.

In regard to this clonotype: A much larger clone lies one base from this, so it may be a read error. The genes are TRBV6-2 or TRBV6-3 and TRBJ2-1; possibly TRBD1 for D (5 bases). CDR1 and CDR2 from the germline V gene are MNHEY and SVGEGT. The length of the CDR3 is 14 residues. Trimming took off 2 bases at V and 10 bases at J, with 15 bases between the two ends. CDR3: CASSYGLQGPEQFF. CDR3 nucleotides: TGTGCCAGCAGTTACGGCCTGCAGGGTCCAGAGCAGTTCTTC.

The chain carries TRBV7-9 and TRBJ2-5; D is ambiguous. This CDR3 has 13 residues. Germline assignment: CDR1 SEHNR and CDR2 FQNEAQ (reference sequence). Deletions cut 5 bases from V and 6 bases from J, with 13 bases between. The CDR3: CASSPGPLQTQYF. CDR3 DNA: TGTGCCAGCAGCCCGGGCCCTTTGCAGACCCAGTACTTC.

This clonotype has more than one count but fewer than ten. The CDR3 spells CASQTGGLGTDTQYF. In nucleotides, the CDR3 is TGTGCCAGCCAAACAGGGGGCCTTGGCACAGATACGCAGTATTTT. The chain recombines TRBV12-3 or TRBV12-4 with TRBJ2-3; TRBD1 aligns across 9 bases. The CDR3 is made up of 15 amino acids. With 8 bases clipped from V and 1 base from J, the junction kept 7 bases outside the gene matches.

This clonotype was recorded only once. The chain links TRBV2 to TRBJ1-1; a weak D match, TRBD1 (6 bases). V lost 9 bases and J lost 1, with 12 bases in between. The CDR3 covers 13 residues. Germline-derived CDR1 and CDR2 are SNHLY and FYNNEI. The CDR3 here is CASLDSQNTEAFF. In nucleotides, the CDR3 is TGTGCCAGTCTGGACAGTCAGAACACTGAAGCTTTCTTT.

This clonotype has a count of ten or more. In DNA, the CDR3 is TGTGCCAGTAGTATGGGGGTCTTGGCACCGAACACTGAAGCTTTCTTT. Its protein product is CASSMGVLAPNTEAFF. The chain combines TRBV19 with TRBJ1-1; D is perhaps TRBD1 (5 bases). Germline V CDR1 and CDR2: LNHDA, SQIVND (reference sequence). V gave up 3 bases and J gave up 1 base, with 15 bases separating them. The CDR3 contains 16 residues.

The V gene is TRBV6-5, the J gene TRBJ2-1, with TRBD1 matching 7 bases. After removal of 0 bases from V and 5 bases from J, the junction contained 7 bases not matched to a gene. Per the germline V gene, CDR1 is MNHEY and CDR2 is SVGAGI. The CDR3 runs 16 residues. The chain's CDR3 is CASSYSGTVSNNEQFF. The CDR3 DNA reads as TGTGCCAGCAGTTACTCGGGGACAGTTTCTAACAATGAGCAGTTCTTC.

The chain uses TRBV28 and TRBJ1-5, with a weak D call TRBD1 (6 bases). This CDR3 is 16 amino acids long. Trimming took 6 bases from V and 5 from J, leaving 20 bases between them. Germline V lookup: CDR1 MDHEN, CDR2 SYDVKM. CDR3 coding DNA: TGTGCCAGCAGCGACGCCGTGGACAGAAGAGATCAGCCCCAGCATTTT. It encodes CASSDAVDRRDQPQHF.

The table lists this clonotype with many counts. The V call is TRBV7-8, the J call TRBJ2-3; 7 positions agree with TRBD2. Losses at the gene ends were 6 bases for V and 5 bases for J; bases not matched to a gene: 8. This CDR3 spans 14 amino acids. Per germline, CDR1 SGHVS and CDR2 FQNEAQ. The CDR3 coding sequence is TGTGCCAGCAGATCTGGACTAGTCTTAGATACGCAGTATTTT. This sequence encodes CASRSGLVLDTQYF.

The table lists this clonotype with a few counts. The rearrangement links TRBV7-9 to TRBJ2-7; TRBD2 aligns across 7 bases. CDR1 and CDR2 from the germline V gene are SEHNR and FQNEAQ (reference sequence). The CDR3 has 13 amino acids. J was trimmed by 6 bases and V by 1 base; bases with no gene match: 3. Here the CDR3 DNA reads TGTGCCAGCAGCTTAGGGACTAGTGGCGAGCAGTACTTC. This encodes CASSLGTSGEQYF. The full variable domain, its missing parts supplied by reference TRBV7-9 and TRBJ2-7, is DTGVSQNPRHKITKRGQNVTFRCDPISEHNRLYWYRQTLGQGPEFLTYFQNEAQLEKSRLLSDRFSAERPKGSFSTLEIQRTEQGDSAMYLCASSLGTSGEQYFGPGTRLTVT.

In its sample, this clonotype was seen a few times. The rearrangement joins TRBV20-1 to TRBJ2-1; D remains unclear. Germline CDR1 DFQATT, CDR2 SNEGSKA (reference sequence). The CDR3 length is 14 residues. The V and J ends lost 1 base and 2 bases respectively, with 9 bases between them. Here the CDR3 DNA reads TGCAGTGCTAGAGTGGCAGGACCCTACAATGAGCAGTTCTTC. Protein: CSARVAGPYNEQFF.

The chain joins TRBV12-3 or TRBV12-4 to TRBJ2-7, with 10 bases fitting TRBD1. After removal of 1 base from V and 5 bases from J, the junction contained 5 bases not matched to a gene. The CDR3 is 15 residues long. The CDR3 bases are TGTGCCAGCAGTTTAGTTGGGACAGGGGCCCACGAGCAGTACTTC. This translates into CASSLVGTGAHEQYF.

This clonotype has more than one count but fewer than ten. The chain has TRBV19 and TRBJ2-1, with D possibly being TRBD1 or TRBD2 (5 bases each). With 1 base removed from V and 2 bases from J, the gap between germline ends came to 9 bases. CDR1 is LNHDA, CDR2 SQIVND, per germline (reference sequence). This CDR3 is built from 15 residues. CDR3 region: CASSIGGTAYNEQFF. The CDR3 nucleotides are TGTGCCAGTAGTATAGGGGGGACCGCCTACAATGAGCAGTTCTTC.

This clonotype was observed many times. The V gene is TRBV7-2, the J gene TRBJ2-3; D gene ambiguous. CDR1 SGHTA and CDR2 FQGNSA come from the germline V gene. This CDR3 has 16 amino acids. Trimming stripped 1 base from V and 0 bases from J, with 11 bases between. CDR3 sequence reads: CASSLVFGTSTDTQYF. For the CDR3, the DNA is TGTGCCAGCAGCTTAGTGTTCGGTACTAGCACAGATACGCAGTATTTT.

This clonotype came up a few times. V usage is TRBV15 and J usage is TRBJ2-1, with 12 bases matching TRBD2. The ends lost 1 base at V and 7 bases at J; junction bases unmatched: 5. The CDR3 has 16 amino acids. The germline gives CDR1 LNHNV, CDR2 YYDKDF (reference sequence). In DNA, the CDR3 is TGTGCCACCAGCAGAGGGACTAGCGGGATTTCTAATGAGCAGTTCTTC. Translating gives CATSRGTSGISNEQFF. Together with reference TRBV15 and TRBJ2-1, the CDR3 gives the full variable domain: DAMVIQNPRYQVTQFGKPVTLSCSQTLNHNVMYWYQQKSSQAPKLLFHYYDKDFNNEADTPDNFQSRRPNTSFCFLDIRSPGLGDTAMYLCATSRGTSGISNEQFFGPGTRLTVL.

The rearrangement uses TRBV14 and TRBJ2-6; 10 bases agree with TRBD2. J gave up 0 bases and V 4 bases, and 6 bases lay outside the gene matches. Germline V CDR1 and CDR2: SGHDN, FVKESK. There are 18 residues in the CDR3. The DNA of the CDR3 is TGTGCCAGCAGCCCGGGGACTAGCGCCTACTCTGGGGCCAACGTCCTGACTTTC. The encoded protein is CASSPGTSAYSGANVLTF.

This clonotype was detected a few times. The V call is TRBV6-2 or TRBV6-3, the J call TRBJ2-7, with a weak D call TRBD1 (6 bases). V lost 6 bases, J lost 7 bases, and 16 bases lay in between. The CDR3 is 13 residues long. Germline CDR1 MNHEY, CDR2 SVGEGT. CDR3 region: CASRPDSQGEQYF. CDR3 sequence (DNA): TGTGCCAGCAGGCCGGACAGTCAGGGGGAGCAGTACTTC.

This clonotype was counted a few times. The chain uses TRBV25-1 and TRBJ2-2; tentative D call: TRBD2 (5 bases). The CDR3 contains 17 residues. The germline gives CDR1 MGHDK, CDR2 SYGVNS. With 0 bases removed from V and 0 bases from J, the gap between germline ends came to 11 bases. CDR3 coding DNA: TGTGCCAGCAGTGAATACACCCGGGGATCGAACACCGGGGAGCTGTTTTTT. This translates into CASSEYTRGSNTGELFF.

In its sample, this clonotype was seen many times. The chain uses TRBV2 and TRBJ1-4, with unresolved D. This CDR3 is 14 amino acids long. Germline V gene sequence: CDR1 SNHLY, CDR2 FYNNEI. V lost 2 bases and J 2 bases, leaving 6 bases between the germline ends. CDR3 loop: CASSESRTNEKLFF. CDR3 sequence (DNA): TGTGCCAGCAGTGAAAGCAGGACTAATGAAAAACTGTTTTTT. The whole variable domain, remainder taken from reference TRBV2 and TRBJ1-4, is EPEVTQTPSHQVTQMGQEVILRCVPISNHLYFYWYRQILGQKVEFLVSFYNNEISEKSEIFDDQFSVERPDGSNFTLKIRSTKLEDSAMYFCASSESRTNEKLFFGSGTQLSVL.

This clonotype was seen repeatedly, ten times or more. The chain carries TRBV20-1 and TRBJ1-1; D call uncertain. This CDR3 has 15 residues. Per the germline V gene, CDR1 is DFQATT and CDR2 is SNEGSKA (reference sequence). V was shortened by 6 bases and J by 0 bases, with 17 bases between the two germline ends. CDR3 nucleotide sequence: TGCAGTGCAAGCCGCGAAGACACCTTGAACACTGAAGCTTTCTTT. Translating it yields CSASREDTLNTEAFF.

The table lists this clonotype with a few counts. This chain uses TRBV20-1 with TRBJ2-7, with TRBD2 identical over 7 bases. V lost 6 bases, J lost 0 bases, and 2 bases stayed unmatched. The CDR3 is 12 residues long. The V gene's germline CDR1 is DFQATT and CDR2 SNEGSKA (reference sequence). CDR3 bases: TGCAGTGCAGAGCGGGACTCCTACGAGCAGTACTTC. This codes for CSAERDSYEQYF.